The clone carrying this T cell receptor beta chain was recorded only once. Per the original methods: With immunoSEQ giving junction-only sequences and no quality scores, filtering differed. Measured with immunoSEQ multiplex PCR; TCRdb has only the in-frame clones, and not every one. V and J calls and clone size are copied from that table; D and trimming were computed from the DNA. The data hold fewer than 200,000 clones, with 60% to 75% observed a single time. All participating donors were Caucasian adults from Nashville, Tennessee. The data were taken from a study of shared clonotypes between healthy human individuals. The TCR originated in a man aged 25 to 40 in good health. The sample comprised memory CD4+ T cells sorted from blood. As for subset: CD45RA-negative fraction.

The CDR3 region is CASSLTGAYGYTF. The CDR3 DNA follows: TGTGCCAGCAGTCTGACAGGAGCCTATGGCTACACCTTC. The J gene is TRBJ1-2, the V gene TRBV28, with a weak D call TRBD1 (6 bases). From germline, CDR1 is MDHEN and CDR2 SYDVKM. The V and J ends lost 5 bases and 4 bases respectively, with 11 bases between them. The CDR3 sequence is 13 residues long.